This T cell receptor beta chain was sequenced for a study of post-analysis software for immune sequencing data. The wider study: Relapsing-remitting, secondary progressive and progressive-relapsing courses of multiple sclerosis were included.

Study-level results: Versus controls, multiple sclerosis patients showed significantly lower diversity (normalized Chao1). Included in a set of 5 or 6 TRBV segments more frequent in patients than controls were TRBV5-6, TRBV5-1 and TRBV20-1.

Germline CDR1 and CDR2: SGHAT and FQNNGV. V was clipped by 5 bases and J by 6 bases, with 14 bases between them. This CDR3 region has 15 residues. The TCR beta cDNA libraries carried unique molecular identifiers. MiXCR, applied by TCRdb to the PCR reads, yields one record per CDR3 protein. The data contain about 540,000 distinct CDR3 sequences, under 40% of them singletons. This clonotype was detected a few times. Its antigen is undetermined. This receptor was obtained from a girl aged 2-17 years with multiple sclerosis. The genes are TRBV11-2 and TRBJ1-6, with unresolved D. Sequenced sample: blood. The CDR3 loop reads CASSPATGINSPLHF. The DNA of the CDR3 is TGTGCCAGCAGCCCAGCTACGGGAATTAATTCACCCCTCCACTTT. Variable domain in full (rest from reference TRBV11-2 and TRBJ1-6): EAGVAQSPRYKIIEKRQSVAFWCNPISGHATLYWYQQILGQGPKLLIQFQNNGVVDDSQLPKDRFSAERLKGVDSTLKIQPAKLEDSAVYLCASSPATGINSPLHFGNGTRLTVT.